The entry below describes one TCR beta chain. As yet, its antigen is unknown. The targeted sequencing depth was 1 in 200,000 to 1 in 1 million T cells. TCRdb's copy holds only in-frame clones and misses some; the assay was immunoSEQ multiplex PCR. In the table there are some 76,000 clones, approximately 87% of which are singletons. The data were obtained in a study of cytotoxic CD8 clonotypes in ibrutinib-treated CLL. Findings and caveats of the study: Sustained-remission and progressing patients were not sampled at matched times. Clonality went up at the time of ibrutinib response, stayed stable in sustained remission, and later dropped back toward its baseline level at progression. At the start, clonality exceeded age-matched healthy donors and followed circulating CD8+ T-cell counts.

The CDR3 is made up of 16 amino acids. The germline V gene has CDR1 SGHNT and CDR2 YYREEE (reference sequence). Trimming took off 4 bases at V and 0 bases at J, with 14 bases between the two ends. The TCR comes from a human donor with chronic lymphocytic leukemia. The rearrangement links TRBV5-4 to TRBJ1-3; D possibly corresponds to TRBD1 (5 bases). Sequencing was performed on PBMCs, taken after 24 months of ibrutinib treatment. The CDR3 reads CASSPQTASSGNTIYF. The CDR3 DNA sequence: TGTGCCAGCAGCCCTCAGACAGCCAGCTCTGGAAACACCATATATTTT. The full variable domain, its missing parts supplied by reference TRBV5-4 and TRBJ1-3, is ETGVTQSPTHLIKTRGQQVTLRCSSQSGHNTVSWYQQALGQGPQFIFQYYREEENGRGNFPPRFSGLQFPNYSSELNVNALELDDSALYLCASSPQTASSGNTIYFGEGSWLTVV.